Below, one T cell receptor (beta chain) is given with its context. As yet, its antigen is unknown. The donors were part of the roughly 130-subject validation cohort, which stood apart from the approximately 700-subject first cohort. The sample belongs to a study of cytomegalovirus exposure and HLA in healthy donors. This CDR3 contains 13 residues. Trimming removed 8 bases from V and 7 bases from J, with 17 bases in between. CDR1 and CDR2 (germline): SQVTM, ANQGSEA. Study observations and caveats: In vitro data verified a few CMV-associated chains as specific for CMV antigens.

Clones were sequenced by immunoSEQ multiplex PCR, and TCRdb holds only the in-frame ones, with some missing. The sample carries about 280,000 clones, about 86% recorded once. The specimen was PBMCs. The chain couples TRBV29-1 to TRBJ2-2; maybe TRBD1 (6 bases). The receptor's source is a woman between 18 and 29 years old in good health and CMV-seronegative. The CDR3 sequence is CSTPGVQSGELFF. The CDR3 bases are TGCAGCACCCCAGGGGTGCAAAGCGGGGAGCTGTTTTTT.